What follows describes a single T cell receptor (beta chain). The data were obtained in a study of blood T cell repertoires in COVID-19. About the study: Collection of acute and convalescent COVID-19 samples took place in the United States, Italy and Spain. T cells, B-cell-depleted T cells, or PBMCs provided the cDNA or gDNA that served as material.

Libraries were prepared by immunoSEQ multiplex PCR; TCRdb keeps only in-frame clonotypes and omits some of them. This table has about 200,000 clones, about 80% appearing once. This CDR3 spans 18 amino acids. Per the germline V gene, CDR1 is LNHDA and CDR2 is SQIVND (reference sequence). The V segment lost 8 bases and the J segment 0 bases; nucleotides outside the gene matches: 15. This chain links TRBV19 with TRBJ1-1, with 10 bases identical to TRBD1. The TCR sequence derives from a man in his 60s with acute or convalescent COVID-19. Input material: peripheral blood. CDR3 loop: CASGPDLTGQGMNTEAFF. The CDR3 nucleotides are TGTGCCAGTGGCCCAGACCTCACGGGACAGGGGATGAACACTGAAGCTTTCTTT.